A selection of T cell receptor beta chains follows, all from one sample in a study of T cell responses to AZD1222 COVID-19 vaccine. TCRdb's copy holds only in-frame clones and misses some; the assay was immunoSEQ multiplex PCR. The sample comprises approximately 56,000 clones, approximately 85% of which are singletons, and approximately 15% rests with the top ten. Specimen: peripheral blood, collected on day 0 of AZD1222 vaccination. Every receptor here comes from an adult in good health. Each CDR3 is given with its conserved first and last residue. D genes are given only for firm matches. Size is omitted from some rows. Given values are once, few, many or a class for expanded clones.

j_gene: TRBJ2-1; v_gene: TRBV27; abundance: few; d_gene: NA; CDR3aa: CASSLYWRRKYNEQFF; CDR3nt: TGTGCCAGCAGTTTATATTGGCGTCGAAAGTACAATGAGCAGTTCTTC
j_gene: TRBJ2-4; v_gene: TRBV5-6; abundance: NA; d_gene: NA; CDR3aa: CASSLSLGIQYF; CDR3nt: TGTGCCAGCAGCTTGTCGCTGGGCATTCAGTACTTC
j_gene: TRBJ2-5; v_gene: TRBV7-9; abundance: NA; d_gene: TRBD1; CDR3aa: CASSLIAGTGRETQYF; CDR3nt: TGTGCCAGCAGCTTAATTGCCGGGACAGGGCGGGAGACCCAGTACTTC
j_gene: TRBJ2-5; v_gene: TRBV7-2; abundance: NA; d_gene: TRBD1; CDR3aa: CASSFSSGQGLETQYF; CDR3nt: TGTGCCAGCAGCTTTTCTTCGGGACAGGGTTTGGAGACCCAGTACTTC
j_gene: TRBJ2-2; v_gene: TRBV4-2; abundance: NA; d_gene: NA; CDR3aa: CASSQIWVTGSFEGPPTETGELFF; CDR3nt: TGTGCCAGCAGCCAAATCTGGGTAACAGGGTCCTTCGAAGGGCCACCTACGGAGACCGGGGAGCTGTTTTTT
j_gene: TRBJ1-2; v_gene: TRBV5-4; abundance: NA; d_gene: NA; CDR3aa: CASSLNRAGYTF; CDR3nt: TGTGCCAGCAGCTTGAACCGCGCGGGCTACACCTTC
j_gene: TRBJ1-1; v_gene: TRBV6-4; abundance: NA; d_gene: TRBD1; CDR3aa: CASSPGTANTEAFF; CDR3nt: TGTGCCAGCAGCCCCGGGACAGCGAACACTGAAGCTTTCTTT
j_gene: TRBJ1-5; v_gene: TRBV7-9; abundance: NA; d_gene: NA; CDR3aa: CASSLDGWRGQPQHF; CDR3nt: TGTGCCAGCAGCTTAGACGGGTGGAGGGGACAACCCCAGCATTTT
j_gene: TRBJ2-3; v_gene: TRBV3-1/TRBV3-2; abundance: NA; d_gene: TRBD2; CDR3aa: CASSLRTSGGTDTQYF; CDR3nt: TGTGCCAGCAGCCTACGGACTAGCGGGGGCACAGATACGCAGTATTTT
j_gene: TRBJ1-5; v_gene: TRBV28; abundance: few; d_gene: NA; CDR3aa: CASSFSGGGNQPQHF; CDR3nt: TGTGCCAGCAGTTTTTCGGGTGGGGGCAATCAGCCCCAGCATTTT
j_gene: TRBJ2-5; v_gene: TRBV5-4; abundance: NA; d_gene: TRBD1; CDR3aa: CASSMGGQGEETQYF; CDR3nt: TGTGCCAGCAGCATGGGGGGACAGGGGGAAGAGACCCAGTACTTC
j_gene: TRBJ2-7; v_gene: TRBV29-1; abundance: NA; d_gene: NA; CDR3aa: CSATTGSMGEQYF; CDR3nt: TGCAGCGCTACGACAGGATCAATGGGCGAGCAGTACTTC
j_gene: TRBJ2-3; v_gene: TRBV9; abundance: NA; d_gene: TRBD2; CDR3aa: CASSPYPGLAGNTDTQYF; CDR3nt: TGTGCCAGCAGCCCCTACCCCGGACTAGCGGGAAACACAGATACGCAGTATTTT
j_gene: TRBJ1-5; v_gene: TRBV27; abundance: NA; d_gene: NA; CDR3aa: CASSSEGYSNQPQHF; CDR3nt: TGTGCCAGCAGCTCAGAGGGATATAGCAATCAGCCCCAGCATTTT
j_gene: TRBJ1-1; v_gene: TRBV27; abundance: NA; d_gene: TRBD1; CDR3aa: CASSSGTGGLNTEAFF; CDR3nt: TGTGCCAGCAGTAGCGGGACAGGGGGCCTGAACACTGAAGCTTTCTTT
j_gene: TRBJ2-1; v_gene: TRBV5-1; abundance: few; d_gene: NA; CDR3aa: CASRRTGDEQFF; CDR3nt: TGCGCCAGCAGGCGTACAGGCGATGAGCAGTTCTTC